This is a list of T cell receptor beta chains from one sample in a study of T cell changes during pregnancy in multiple sclerosis. Libraries were prepared by immunoSEQ multiplex PCR; TCRdb keeps only in-frame clonotypes and omits some of them. The data show roughly 90,000 clones, with around 93% seen just once and around 0.93% held by the top ten. Sequencing was performed on peripheral blood, taken before pregnancy. The receptors here all came from a female donor with multiple sclerosis, enrolled in a pregnancy study. CDR3s leave out the opening cysteine and the closing phenylalanine or tryptophan. A D gene is named only where the DNA matches it firmly. A row's size may be missing; if present it is once, few, many or a size class.

TRBJ2-7,TRBD1,13,TRBV18,-,ASSPPSGGAYEQY
TRBJ2-3,TRBD1,15,TRBV4-3,-,ASSHRKGTAITDTQY
TRBJ2-4,TRBD1,17,TRBV14,-,ASSQETPGQGVGKNIQY
TRBJ2-7,-,9,TRBV6-5,-,ASSYKTGQY
TRBJ1-6,TRBD1,11,TRBV11-2,-,ASSIQGMSPLH
TRBJ2-5,-,10,TRBV18,-,ASSPTEETQY
TRBJ2-2,TRBD2,14,TRBV19,-,ASNMFGGRSAGELF
TRBJ1-2,-,10,TRBV5-5,-,ASSSWGLGYT
TRBJ2-7,-,15,TRBV27,few,ASSLSQGGLSSYEQY
TRBJ2-4,TRBD1,12,TRBV7-6,-,ASSSQGSKNIQY